Listed below are T cell receptor beta chains from one sample, sequenced in a study of cytomegalovirus exposure and HLA in healthy donors. Method: immunoSEQ multiplex PCR; TCRdb's copy keeps in-frame clones and lacks some. This table has about 160,000 clones, roughly 80% appearing once. Material for sequencing was PBMCs. All receptors come from a man younger than 35 in good health and CMV-seronegative. Each CDR3 is given with its conserved first and last residue. The D gene is left open where the match is weak. The listing skips clone size in some rows; elsewhere it reads once, few, many or a size class.

V gene	clone size	D gene	J gene	CDR3 DNA	CDR3 protein
TRBV29-1	.	.	TRBJ1-1	TGCAGCGTTGAGGCGGGGGATCTCACTGAAGCTTTCTTT	CSVEAGDLTEAFF
TRBV19	.	TRBD1	TRBJ1-4	TGTGCCAGCCGGGACAGGGGTAATGAAAAACTGTTTTTT	CASRDRGNEKLFF
TRBV7-3	.	TRBD1	TRBJ1-5	TGTGCCAGCAGCTCCGACAGGGCTCAGCCCCAGCATTTT	CASSSDRAQPQHF
TRBV9	.	.	TRBJ1-2	TGTGCCAGCAGCGAGAACCGGGACTCTGACTATGGCTACACCTTC	CASSENRDSDYGYTF
TRBV28	.	TRBD2	TRBJ2-1	TGTGCCAGCAGTGAGACTAGCGGGGGCCACAATGAGCAGTTCTTC	CASSETSGGHNEQFF
TRBV29-1	.	.	TRBJ1-1	TGCAGCGGCAGACAGCCGAACACTGAAGCTTTCTTT	CSGRQPNTEAFF
TRBV29-1	.	.	TRBJ1-2	TGCAGCGTTGTATCTAACTATGGCTACACCTTC	CSVVSNYGYTF
TRBV7-9	once	.	TRBJ1-4	TGTGCCAGCAGCCAACCGGAAGACATAGACCGGGGGTACGAAAAACTGTTTTTT	CASSQPEDIDRGYEKLFF
TRBV29-1	.	TRBD1	TRBJ1-2	TGCAGCTTCTCGACAGGGGGCACCCCTGGGTATGGCTACACCTTC	CSFSTGGTPGYGYTF
TRBV28	.	TRBD1	TRBJ1-4	TGTGCCAGCAGTTTATGGGGGGTGAGAGGGACAGGGAAAGGCAAACTGTTTTTT	CASSLWGVRGTGKGKLFF
TRBV29-1	.	TRBD1	TRBJ2-1	TGCAGCGTAATATCTGACAGGGGTAGGAATGAGCAGTTCTTC	CSVISDRGRNEQFF
TRBV5-1	.	.	TRBJ2-2	TGCGCCAGCAGCTTGATGGGGGGATCTCTCGGGGAGCTGTTTTTT	CASSLMGGSLGELFF
TRBV7-2	.	.	TRBJ2-3	TGTGCCAGCAGCTTAGCAGGCGGGGGCAATGGGGATACGCAGTATTTT	CASSLAGGGNGDTQYF
TRBV19	few	TRBD1	TRBJ1-4	TGTGCCAGCCAAGGGGGCCGGAGATCTCCTAATGAAAAACTGTTTTTT	CASQGGRRSPNEKLFF
TRBV7-2	once	.	TRBJ1-1	TGTGCCAGCAGCTTAGACAGGGTGAACACTGAAGCTTTCTTT	CASSLDRVNTEAFF
TRBV9	.	TRBD2	TRBJ2-7	TGTGCCAGCAGCGCGGGACCTCTGCGGGGGGACGAGCAGTACTTC	CASSAGPLRGDEQYF
TRBV18	.	.	TRBJ2-5	TGTGCCAGCTCACCAGGAGGGGATGAGACCCAGTACTTC	CASSPGGDETQYF
TRBV29-1	.	.	TRBJ2-7	TGCAGCGTTGTTAGTCTGCCGTCCTACGAGCAGTACTTC	CSVVSLPSYEQYF
TRBV6-5	.	.	TRBJ2-7	TGTGCCAGTAGTAGGGGCATGGACTACGAGCAGTACTTC	CASSRGMDYEQYF
TRBV7-3	.	.	TRBJ2-1	TGTGCCAGCAGCTTCGGGGTCCAAAGCTCCTACAATGAGCAGTTCTTC	CASSFGVQSSYNEQFF
TRBV27	.	.	TRBJ1-2	TGTGCCAGCAGCGACAGGCCTCACTATGGCTACACCTTC	CASSDRPHYGYTF
TRBV5-4	.	.	TRBJ2-7	TGTGCCAGCAGCTTAGGGGGGGGCCCCTCCAGGGTGCAGTACTTC	CASSLGGGPSRVQYF
TRBV4-3	.	TRBD1	TRBJ1-2	TGCGCCAGCAGCCCCGGGACAGCTTCAGCAAATTATGGCTACACCTTC	CASSPGTASANYGYTF
TRBV2	.	TRBD1	TRBJ1-2	TGTGCCAGCAGTGAAGCGCGCGGGACAGGGTATGGCTACACCTTC	CASSEARGTGYGYTF
TRBV7-8	.	TRBD2	TRBJ2-3	TGTGCCAGCAGCGGGGGGGTTGGCACAGATACGCAGTATTTT	CASSGGVGTDTQYF
TRBV12-2	.	.	TRBJ2-7	TGTGCAAGTCGCTTAGCGCAGGGACGGGGAGGGTACGAGCAGTACTTC	CASRLAQGRGGYEQYF
TRBV5-1	.	.	TRBJ2-7	TGCGCCAGCAGCGGGTACAGGGAGAGAACCCAAATGGGCGAGCAGTACTTC	CASSGYRERTQMGEQYF
TRBV7-2	.	TRBD1	TRBJ2-2	TGTGCCAGCAGCTTGGGACAGGGGATTACCGGGGAGCTGTTTTTT	CASSLGQGITGELFF
TRBV4-1	.	.	TRBJ2-7	TGCGCCAGCAGCCAAGCTTCAGGGGCCTACGAGCAGTACTTC	CASSQASGAYEQYF
TRBV9	.	.	TRBJ2-5	TGTGCCAGCAGCGTAGAGAGTAACCAAGAGACCCAGTACTTC	CASSVESNQETQYF
TRBV18	.	.	TRBJ2-1	TGTGCCAGCTCACCACGAGGTTCGGCGGGGGCTCGGAATGAGCAGTTCTTC	CASSPRGSAGARNEQFF
TRBV29-1	once	TRBD1	TRBJ2-1	TGCAGTGAGTCGACCGGGACAGGCTCCTACAATGAGCAGTTCTTC	CSESTGTGSYNEQFF
TRBV5-1	once	.	TRBJ2-1	TGCGCCAGCAGCTTGTCTACTATTGAGCAGTTCTTC	CASSLSTIEQFF
TRBV28	.	.	TRBJ1-6	TGTGCCAGCAGTTTCAGGGGCCCCTTCCATTCACCCCTCCACTTT	CASSFRGPFHSPLHF
TRBV5-1	.	.	TRBJ2-7	TGCGCCAGCAGCAACCCCGGGAGAGGCGAGCAGTACTTC	CASSNPGRGEQYF
TRBV5-7	.	.	TRBJ1-6	TGTGCCAGCAGCTTGGCCGGGGGGTTACGGTATAATTCACCCCTCCACTTT	CASSLAGGLRYNSPLHF
TRBV5-6	.	TRBD2	TRBJ2-1	TGTGCCAGCAGCCTCGGGACTAGCAGGTCCCCCAATCGCTACAATGAGCAGTTCTTC	CASSLGTSRSPNRYNEQFF
TRBV5-1	.	.	TRBJ2-3	TGCGCCAGCACCAGACAGGATGGCACAGATACGCAGTATTTT	CASTRQDGTDTQYF
TRBV9	.	.	TRBJ1-1	TGTGCCAGCAGCGTCCAGGGGAACACTGAAGCTTTCTTT	CASSVQGNTEAFF
TRBV7-9	.	.	TRBJ2-7	TGTGCCAGCAGCCGACCGGGGGACCACGAGCAGTACTTC	CASSRPGDHEQYF
TRBV5-5	.	TRBD2	TRBJ2-7	TGTGCCAGCAGCAATCTAGCGGGGCAATCCTACGAGCAGTACTTC	CASSNLAGQSYEQYF
TRBV7-3	.	TRBD1	TRBJ1-2	TGTGCCAGCAGCCGGGACAGGTTAGGCGATGGCTACACCTTC	CASSRDRLGDGYTF
TRBV7-9	once	TRBD1	TRBJ1-5	TGTTCCAGCAGCTTTACAGGGGGCCAGGATCAGCCCCAGCATTTT	CSSSFTGGQDQPQHF
TRBV5-8	.	TRBD1	TRBJ2-7	TGTGCCAGCAGCAAGAGACAGGGAACCTACGAGCAGTACTTC	CASSKRQGTYEQYF
TRBV21-1	.	.	TRBJ1-1	TGTGCCGGCGAGGGTGAGACAGGACATAAAACTGAAGCTTTCTTT	CAGEGETGHKTEAFF
TRBV5-1	.	.	TRBJ1-4	TGCGCCAGCAGCTTGGGCGGTAGTAATGAAAAACTGTTTTTT	CASSLGGSNEKLFF
TRBV10-1	.	.	TRBJ2-2	TGCGCCAGCAGTGGCTTGACCCCGGGGGACACCGGGGAGCTGTTTTTT	CASSGLTPGDTGELFF
TRBV2	once	TRBD1	TRBJ2-5	TGTGCCAGCACCCAGGACAGGGGTAGTGGGACCCAGTACTTC	CASTQDRGSGTQYF